A selection of T cell receptor beta chains follows, all from one sample in a study of blood T cell repertoires in COVID-19. TCRdb's table, derived via immunoSEQ multiplex PCR, lists solely in-frame clones and lacks some. The repertoire holds under 30,000 clones, with around 86% as singletons. The sample consisted of peripheral blood. The source is a human donor in a cohort sampled during active COVID-19. The donor label of this sample is uncertain. Each CDR3 is given with its conserved first and last residue. A D gene is named only where the DNA matches it firmly. Clone size is shown for a subset of rows, as once, few, many or a class of expanded clone.

>NA|TRBV21-1|TRBJ2-7|NA
CASSLANEQYF
TGTGCCAGCAGCCTAGCCAACGAGCAGTACTTC
>once|TRBV10-2|TRBJ2-3|TRBD2
CASSEEGGGAGGRDTQYF
TGCGCCAGCAGTGAGGAAGGGGGAGGAGCGGGGGGACGGGATACGCAGTATTTT
>NA|TRBV5-1|TRBJ1-1|TRBD1
CASSSQGDDTEAFF
TGCGCCAGCAGTTCTCAGGGGGACGATACTGAAGCTTTCTTT
>NA|TRBV18|TRBJ2-3|TRBD2
CASSPRAGGGDTQYF
TGTGCCAGCTCACCAAGAGCGGGGGGAGGAGATACGCAGTATTTT
>NA|TRBV18|TRBJ1-1|TRBD1
CASSHDRVGDTEAFF
TGTGCCAGCTCACACGACAGGGTTGGAGACACTGAAGCTTTCTTT
>NA|TRBV24-1|TRBJ1-6|TRBD1
CATSDQGDSPLHF
TGTGCCACCAGTGACCAGGGGGATTCACCCCTCCACTTT
>NA|TRBV29-1|TRBJ1-5|TRBD1
CSVGQGVGNQPQHF
TGCAGCGTGGGACAGGGGGTTGGCAATCAGCCCCAGCATTTT
>NA|TRBV24-1|TRBJ2-1|TRBD2
CATSDSKRGSYNEQFF
TGTGCCACCAGTGACTCTAAGCGGGGCTCCTACAATGAGCAGTTCTTC
>NA|TRBV7-2|TRBJ2-1|NA
CASSLDDTYNEQFF
TGTGCCAGCAGCTTAGACGACACCTACAATGAGCAGTTCTTC
>NA|TRBV2|TRBJ2-1|TRBD1
CASSGGGQGSYNEQFF
TGTGCCAGCAGCGGGGGGGGACAGGGGTCCTACAATGAGCAGTTCTTC
>once|TRBV6-5|TRBJ1-5|NA
CASSSNPGHLSPQHF
TGTGCCAGCAGTTCAAACCCGGGACACCTTTCGCCCCAGCATTTT
>NA|TRBV6-1|TRBJ2-2|TRBD1
CASSGPGQGAVYTGELFF
TGTGCCAGCAGTGGGCCGGGACAGGGGGCGGTATACACCGGGGAGCTGTTTTTT
>NA|TRBV5-1|TRBJ1-1|TRBD1
CASSFTRQGADSEAFF
TGCGCCAGCAGCTTCACCCGACAGGGGGCAGACTCTGAAGCTTTCTTT
>NA|TRBV6-5|TRBJ1-5|NA
CASNRGFTQPQHF
TGTGCCAGCAACCGAGGGTTCACTCAGCCCCAGCATTTT
>few|TRBV4-1|TRBJ2-1|TRBD2
CASSQDPGGYNEQFF
TGCGCCAGCAGCCAAGATCCGGGAGGTTACAATGAGCAGTTCTTC
>NA|TRBV19|TRBJ2-1|TRBD2
CASSILSGRAQDEQFF
TGTGCCAGTAGTATTTTGAGCGGGAGGGCCCAGGATGAGCAGTTCTTC
>once|TRBV28|TRBJ2-7|NA
CASSLWGGTKRHEQYF
TGTGCCAGCAGTTTATGGGGCGGGACGAAGAGGCACGAGCAGTACTTC
>NA|TRBV5-1|TRBJ2-5|TRBD2
CASSLWASGGQETQYF
TGCGCCAGCAGCTTGTGGGCTAGCGGGGGTCAAGAGACCCAGTACTTC
>NA|TRBV5-1|TRBJ2-7|NA
CASRKPGGSSEQYF
TGCGCCAGCAGGAAGCCGGGGGGCTCCTCCGAGCAGTACTTC
>NA|TRBV6-6|TRBJ2-1|NA
CASSYQEISWNEQFF
TGTGCCAGCAGTTACCAGGAAATATCTTGGAATGAGCAGTTCTTC
>NA|TRBV5-1|TRBJ1-1|NA
CASSLAGLTEAFF
TGCGCCAGCAGCTTGGCCGGGTTAACTGAAGCTTTCTTT
>NA|TRBV4-2|TRBJ2-3|TRBD2
CASSQENLAGPTDTQYF
TGTGCCAGCAGCCAAGAAAACCTAGCGGGACCCACAGATACGCAGTATTTT
>NA|TRBV6-1|TRBJ2-7|TRBD1
CASSDLRTGGPYEQYF
TGTGCCAGCAGTGATTTGAGGACAGGGGGACCCTACGAGCAGTACTTC
>NA|TRBV3-1/TRBV3-2|TRBJ2-5|TRBD2
CASSFKGLAGETQYF
TGTGCCAGCAGTTTCAAAGGACTAGCGGGAGAGACCCAGTACTTC
>NA|TRBV11-3|TRBJ2-7|TRBD2
CASSSGGTSGKGEQYF
TGTGCCAGCAGCTCCGGGGGGACTAGCGGGAAGGGCGAGCAGTACTTC
>NA|TRBV3-1/TRBV3-2|TRBJ1-2|TRBD1
CASSRGQGRTLGSGYTF
TGTGCCAGCAGCCGCGGACAGGGGAGGACTTTGGGTAGTGGCTACACCTTC
>NA|TRBV18|TRBJ2-3|TRBD1
CASSPWTGALTDTQYF
TGTGCCAGCTCACCATGGACAGGGGCCCTCACAGATACGCAGTATTTT
>NA|TRBV7-8|TRBJ2-1|TRBD1
CASSRDSYNEQFF
TGTGCCAGCAGCCGGGACAGCTACAATGAGCAGTTCTTC
>NA|TRBV24-1|TRBJ2-5|NA
CATSEGGSETQYF
TGTGCCACCAGTGAAGGCGGCAGTGAAACCCAGTACTTC
>NA|TRBV5-1|TRBJ1-1|NA
CASSYDTYTEAFF
TGCGCCAGCAGCTACGACACCTACACTGAAGCTTTCTTT
>NA|TRBV9|TRBJ2-1|TRBD2
CASSAGLEYNEQFF
TGTGCCAGCAGCGCGGGACTAGAGTACAATGAGCAGTTCTTC
>NA|TRBV11-3|TRBJ2-7|NA
CASSPGTYRSGEQYF
TGTGCCAGCAGCCCAGGGACATACAGATCGGGCGAGCAGTACTTC
>NA|TRBV2|TRBJ2-3|NA
CASSEGPPGTDTQYF
TGTGCCAGCAGTGAGGGGCCACCTGGCACAGATACGCAGTATTTT